This entry describes one T cell receptor beta chain. Its antigen remains unidentified. J lost 4 bases, V lost 8 bases, and 6 bases had no gene match. CDR3 length: 14 residues. Germline lookup yields CDR1 SNHLY and CDR2 FYNNEI. These data come from a study of T cells in Graves' hyperthyroidism and ophthalmopathy. Whole-study context: Peripheral blood specimens were obtained at initial diagnosis, prior to any treatment.

The TCR beta CDR3 regions underwent amplification using RNA transcripts as the source. HTBI primers were used for first-round RT-PCR of the TCR CDR3. TCRdb reprocessed the multiplex PCR reads via MiXCR and lists one record per CDR3 protein. The sample has approximately 710,000 distinct CDR3 sequences, 17% seen once. Study observations and caveats: Blood also carried most thyroid clonotypes expanded above 0.001. Ophthalmopathy, as predicted by the model, came a median roughly 6.5 months after the prediction.

Input material: blood. The sequence derives from a man in his fifties with Graves' hyperthyroidism. The gene calls are TRBV2 and TRBJ1-1; 11 positions match TRBD1. CDR3 sequence (DNA): TGTGCCAGCCGCCGGGACAGGGGGGGCACTGAAGCTTTCTTT. It specifies CASRRDRGGTEAFF.